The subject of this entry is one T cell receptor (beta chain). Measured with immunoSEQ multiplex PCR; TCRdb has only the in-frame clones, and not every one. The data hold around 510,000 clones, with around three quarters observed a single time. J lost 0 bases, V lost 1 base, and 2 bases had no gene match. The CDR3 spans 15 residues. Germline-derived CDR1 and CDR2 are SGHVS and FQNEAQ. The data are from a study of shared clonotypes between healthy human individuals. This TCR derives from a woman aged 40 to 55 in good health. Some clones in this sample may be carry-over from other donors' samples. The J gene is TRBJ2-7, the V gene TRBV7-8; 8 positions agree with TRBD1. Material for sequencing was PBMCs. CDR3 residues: CASSLGTGSSYEQYF. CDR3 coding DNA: TGTGCCAGCAGCTTAGGGACAGGGAGCTCCTACGAGCAGTACTTC.